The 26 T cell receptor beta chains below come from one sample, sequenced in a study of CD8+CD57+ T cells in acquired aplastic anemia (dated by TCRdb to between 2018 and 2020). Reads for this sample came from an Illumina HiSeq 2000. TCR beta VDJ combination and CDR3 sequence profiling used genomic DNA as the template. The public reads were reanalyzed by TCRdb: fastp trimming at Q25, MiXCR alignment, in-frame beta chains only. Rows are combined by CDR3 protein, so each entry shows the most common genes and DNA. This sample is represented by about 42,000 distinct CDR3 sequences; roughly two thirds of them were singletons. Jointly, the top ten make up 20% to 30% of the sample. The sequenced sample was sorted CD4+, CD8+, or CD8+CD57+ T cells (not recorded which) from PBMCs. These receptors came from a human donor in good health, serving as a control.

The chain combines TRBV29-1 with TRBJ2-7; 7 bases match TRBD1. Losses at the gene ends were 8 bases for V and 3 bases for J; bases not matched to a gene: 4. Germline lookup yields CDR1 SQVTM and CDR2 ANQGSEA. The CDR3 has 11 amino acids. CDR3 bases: TGCAGCCTGACAGGGAGCTACGAGCAGTACTTC. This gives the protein CSLTGSYEQYF.

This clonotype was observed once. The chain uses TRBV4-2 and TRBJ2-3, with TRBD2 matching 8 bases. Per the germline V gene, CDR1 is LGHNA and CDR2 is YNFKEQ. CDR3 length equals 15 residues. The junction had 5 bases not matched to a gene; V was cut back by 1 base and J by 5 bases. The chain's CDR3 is CASSQGREGLDTQYF. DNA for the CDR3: TGTGCCAGCAGCCAAGGTCGGGAGGGCCTAGATACGCAGTATTTT.

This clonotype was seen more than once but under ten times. The CDR3 protein is CSASGGQGPYEQYF. The CDR3 DNA sequence: TGCAGTGCTAGTGGGGGACAGGGGCCCTACGAGCAGTACTTC. The genes are TRBV20-1 and TRBJ2-7, with 10 bases lining up with TRBD1. V dropped 3 bases and J dropped 2; count of bases not matched to a gene: 4. Germline lookup yields CDR1 DFQATT and CDR2 SNEGSKA (reference sequence). The CDR3 has 14 amino acids.

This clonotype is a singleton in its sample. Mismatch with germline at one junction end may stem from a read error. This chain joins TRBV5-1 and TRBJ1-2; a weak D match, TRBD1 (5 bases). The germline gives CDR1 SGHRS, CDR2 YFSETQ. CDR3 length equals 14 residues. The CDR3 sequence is CAGSLAGQGYGYTF. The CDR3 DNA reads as TGCGCCGGCAGCTTGGCAGGACAAGGGTATGGCTACACCTTC. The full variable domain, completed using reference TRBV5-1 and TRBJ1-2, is KAGVTQTPRYLIKTRGQQVTLSCSPISGHRSVSWYQQTPGQGLQFLFEYFSETQRNKGNFPGRFSGRQFSNSRSEMNVSTLELGDSALYLCAGSLAGQGYGYTFGSGTRLTVV.

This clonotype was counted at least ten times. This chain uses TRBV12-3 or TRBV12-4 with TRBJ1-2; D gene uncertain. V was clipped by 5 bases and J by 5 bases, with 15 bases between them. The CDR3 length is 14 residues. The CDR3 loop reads CASSPIWENYGYTF. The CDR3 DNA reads TGTGCCAGCAGTCCCATTTGGGAAAATTATGGCTACACCTTC.

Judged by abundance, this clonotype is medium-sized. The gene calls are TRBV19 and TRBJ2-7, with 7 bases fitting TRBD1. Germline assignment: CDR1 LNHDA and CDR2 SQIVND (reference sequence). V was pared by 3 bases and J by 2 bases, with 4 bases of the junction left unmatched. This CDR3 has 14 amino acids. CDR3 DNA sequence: TGTGCCAGTAGTATTCATACAGGGGCCTACGAGCAGTACTTC. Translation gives CASSIHTGAYEQYF. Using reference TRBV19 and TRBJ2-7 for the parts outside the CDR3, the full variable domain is DGGITQSPKYLFRKEGQNVTLSCEQNLNHDAMYWYRQDPGQGLRLIYYSQIVNDFQKGDIAEGYSVSREKKESFPLTVTSAQKNPTAFYLCASSIHTGAYEQYFGPGTRLTVT.

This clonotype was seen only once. The CDR3 sequence is CASSIWLGWTQYF. The DNA of the CDR3 is TGTGCCAGTAGTATTTGGCTGGGATGGACCCAGTACTTC. The chain uses TRBV19 and TRBJ2-5, with D uncertain. Trimming left V 3 bases short and J 7 bases short, with 12 bases between. The V gene's germline CDR1 is LNHDA and CDR2 SQIVND (reference sequence). CDR3 length: 13 residues.

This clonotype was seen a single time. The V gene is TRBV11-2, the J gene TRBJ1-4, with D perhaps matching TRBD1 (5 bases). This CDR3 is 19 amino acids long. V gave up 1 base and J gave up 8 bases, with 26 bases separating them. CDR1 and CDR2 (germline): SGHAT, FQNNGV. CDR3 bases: TGTGCCAGCAGCTTAGTCGCCCCGGGCAGGGCAAGGGCAGGGGAAAAACTGTTTTTT. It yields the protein CASSLVAPGRARAGEKLFF.

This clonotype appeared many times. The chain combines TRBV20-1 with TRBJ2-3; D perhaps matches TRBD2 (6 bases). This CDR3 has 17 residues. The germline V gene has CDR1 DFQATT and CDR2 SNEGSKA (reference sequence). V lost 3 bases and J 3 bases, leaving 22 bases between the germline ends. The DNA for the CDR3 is TGCAGTGCTAGCCAACCGGACGAGCCGGCGGGGACAGATACGCAGTATTTT. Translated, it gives CSASQPDEPAGTDTQYF.

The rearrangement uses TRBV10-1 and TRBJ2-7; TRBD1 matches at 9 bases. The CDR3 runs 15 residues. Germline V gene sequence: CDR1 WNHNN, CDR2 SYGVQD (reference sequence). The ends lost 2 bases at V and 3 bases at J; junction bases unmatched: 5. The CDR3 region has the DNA TGCGCCAGCAGTGAGGGGACAGGGAATTACTACGAGCAGTACTTC. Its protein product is CASSEGTGNYYEQYF.

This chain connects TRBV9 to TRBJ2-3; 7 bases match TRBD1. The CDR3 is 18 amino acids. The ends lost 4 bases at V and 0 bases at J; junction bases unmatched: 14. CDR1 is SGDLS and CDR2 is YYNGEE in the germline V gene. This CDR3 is CASSSRVGRGPSTDTQYF. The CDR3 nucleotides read TGTGCCAGCAGCTCACGAGTGGGTAGGGGGCCGAGCACAGATACGCAGTATTTT.

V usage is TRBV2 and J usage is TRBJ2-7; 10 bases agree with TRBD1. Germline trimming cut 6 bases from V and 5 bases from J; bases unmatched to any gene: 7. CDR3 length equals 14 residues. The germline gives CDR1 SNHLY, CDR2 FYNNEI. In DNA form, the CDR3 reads TGTGCCAGCAGCTCCGGGACAGGGGACCACGAGCAGTACTTC. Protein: CASSSGTGDHEQYF.

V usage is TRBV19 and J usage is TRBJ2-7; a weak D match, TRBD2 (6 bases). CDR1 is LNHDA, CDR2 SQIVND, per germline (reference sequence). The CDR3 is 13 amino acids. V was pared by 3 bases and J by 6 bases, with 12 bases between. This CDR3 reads CASSMRGQGEQYF. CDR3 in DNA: TGTGCCAGTAGTATGCGGGGCCAGGGCGAGCAGTACTTC. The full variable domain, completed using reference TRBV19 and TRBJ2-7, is DGGITQSPKYLFRKEGQNVTLSCEQNLNHDAMYWYRQDPGQGLRLIYYSQIVNDFQKGDIAEGYSVSREKKESFPLTVTSAQKNPTAFYLCASSMRGQGEQYFGPGTRLTVT.

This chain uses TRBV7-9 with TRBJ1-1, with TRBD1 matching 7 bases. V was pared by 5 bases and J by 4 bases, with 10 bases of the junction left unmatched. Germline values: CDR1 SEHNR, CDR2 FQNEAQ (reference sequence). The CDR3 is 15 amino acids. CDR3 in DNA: TGTGCCAGCAGCCTAAGGTATGACAGGGTCACTGAAGCTTTCTTT. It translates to CASSLRYDRVTEAFF.

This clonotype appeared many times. The DNA of the CDR3 is TGTGCCAGCAGCCGCAACAGGGGGCTTGAGAATGGCTACACCTTC. Translated, it gives CASSRNRGLENGYTF. The chain recombines TRBV11-2 with TRBJ1-2; 9 bases fit TRBD1. From germline, CDR1 is SGHAT and CDR2 FQNNGV. The CDR3 sequence is 15 residues long. Losses at the gene ends were 5 bases for V and 6 bases for J; bases not matched to a gene: 10.

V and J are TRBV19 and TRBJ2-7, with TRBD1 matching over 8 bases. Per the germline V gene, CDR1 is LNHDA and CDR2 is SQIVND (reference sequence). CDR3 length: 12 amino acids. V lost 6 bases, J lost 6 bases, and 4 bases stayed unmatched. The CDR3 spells CASRTGGTEQYF. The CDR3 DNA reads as TGTGCCAGTAGAACAGGGGGAACCGAGCAGTACTTC.

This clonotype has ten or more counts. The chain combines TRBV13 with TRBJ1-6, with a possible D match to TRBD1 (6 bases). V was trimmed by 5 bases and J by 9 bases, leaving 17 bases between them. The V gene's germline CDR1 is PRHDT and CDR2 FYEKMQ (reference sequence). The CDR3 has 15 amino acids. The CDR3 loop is CASSGPGEVGSPLHF. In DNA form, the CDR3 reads TGTGCCAGCAGCGGCCCAGGGGAAGTGGGTTCACCCCTCCACTTT. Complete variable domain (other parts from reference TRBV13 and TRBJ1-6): AAGVIQSPRHLIKEKRETATLKCYPIPRHDTVYWYQQGPGQDPQFLISFYEKMQSDKGSIPDRFSAQQFSDYHSELNMSSLELGDSALYFCASSGPGEVGSPLHFGNGTRLTVT.

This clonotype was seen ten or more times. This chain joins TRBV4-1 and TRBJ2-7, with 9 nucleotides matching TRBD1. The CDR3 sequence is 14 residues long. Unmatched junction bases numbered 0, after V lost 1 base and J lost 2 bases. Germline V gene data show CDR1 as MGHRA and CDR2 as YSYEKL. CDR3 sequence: CASSQGQGAYEQYF. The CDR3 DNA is TGCGCCAGCAGCCAAGGACAGGGGGCCTACGAGCAGTACTTC.

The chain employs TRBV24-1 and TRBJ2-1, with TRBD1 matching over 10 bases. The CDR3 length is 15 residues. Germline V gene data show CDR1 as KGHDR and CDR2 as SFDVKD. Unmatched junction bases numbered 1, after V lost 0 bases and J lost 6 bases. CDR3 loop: CATSDLRDRGNEQFF. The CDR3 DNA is TGTGCCACCAGTGATTTGAGGGACAGGGGCAATGAGCAGTTCTTC.

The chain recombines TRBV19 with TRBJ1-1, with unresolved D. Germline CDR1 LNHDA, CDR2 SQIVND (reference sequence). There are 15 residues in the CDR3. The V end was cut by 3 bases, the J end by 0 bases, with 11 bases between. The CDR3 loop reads CASSIIPSMNTEAFF. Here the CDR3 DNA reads TGTGCCAGTAGTATCATTCCCTCCATGAACACTGAAGCTTTCTTT.

CDR3 region: CASSSDSATNEKLFF. CDR3 nucleotide sequence: TGTGCCAGCAGCTCCGACAGTGCAACTAATGAAAAACTGTTTTTT. This chain links TRBV7-8 with TRBJ1-4; the D gene is possibly TRBD1 (5 bases). Deletions cut 4 bases from V and 0 bases from J, with 9 bases between. CDR1 SGHVS and CDR2 FQNEAQ come from the germline V gene. This CDR3 is 15 amino acids long.

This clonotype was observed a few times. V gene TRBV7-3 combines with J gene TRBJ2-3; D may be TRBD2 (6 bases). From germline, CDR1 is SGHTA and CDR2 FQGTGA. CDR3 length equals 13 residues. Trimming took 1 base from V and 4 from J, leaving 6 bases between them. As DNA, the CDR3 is TGTGCCAGCAGCTTAAGGGGGGCAGATACGCAGTATTTT. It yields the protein CASSLRGADTQYF.

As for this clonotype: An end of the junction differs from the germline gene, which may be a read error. In DNA form, the CDR3 reads TGTGCCAGCAGTTACCGGAGACCGGGACTACCAAGTCATGCCTACGGGCAGTACTTC. It codes for CASSYRRPGLPSHAYGQYF. This sequence joins TRBV6-2 or TRBV6-3 and TRBJ2-7, with TRBD2 matching 7 bases. The length of the CDR3 is 19 residues. CDR1 and CDR2 (germline): MNHEY, SVGEGT.

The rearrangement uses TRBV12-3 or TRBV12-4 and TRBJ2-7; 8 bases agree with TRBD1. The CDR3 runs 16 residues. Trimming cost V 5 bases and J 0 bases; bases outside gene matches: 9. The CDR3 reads CASSHLTGEASYEQYF. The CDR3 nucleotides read TGTGCCAGCAGTCACCTGACAGGGGAGGCCTCCTACGAGCAGTACTTC.

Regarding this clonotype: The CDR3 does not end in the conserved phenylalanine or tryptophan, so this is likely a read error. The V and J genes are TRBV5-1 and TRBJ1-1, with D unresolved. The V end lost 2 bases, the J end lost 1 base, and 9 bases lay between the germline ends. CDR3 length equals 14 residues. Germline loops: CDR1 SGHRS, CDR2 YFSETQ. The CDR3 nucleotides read TGCGCCAGCAGCTTAGGGTGGAAGAACACTGAAGCTTTCTAT. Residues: CASSLGWKNTEAFY.

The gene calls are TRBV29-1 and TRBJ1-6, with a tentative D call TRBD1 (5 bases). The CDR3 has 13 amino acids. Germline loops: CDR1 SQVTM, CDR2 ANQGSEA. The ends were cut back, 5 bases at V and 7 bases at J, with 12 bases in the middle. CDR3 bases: TGCAGCGTTCGTGGGGGACCGAATTCACCCCTCCACTTT. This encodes CSVRGGPNSPLHF.